Below, 19 T cell receptor beta chains from the same sample are listed, as sequenced in a study of cytomegalovirus exposure and HLA in healthy donors. Primers included in the PCR were 60 Vbeta and 13 Jbeta primers. Produced via immunoSEQ multiplex PCR; TCRdb's table is partial and in-frame only. The sample carries about 120,000 clones, around 84% recorded once. The specimen sequenced was PBMCs. The receptor set was obtained from a man aged 30 to 39 in good health and CMV-seropositive.

V is TRBV6-1 and J is TRBJ2-1; the match to TRBD2 covers 7 bases. The CDR3 covers 12 residues. CDR1 and CDR2 from the germline V gene are MNHNS and SASEGT. CDR3 nucleotide sequence: TGTGGTACTAGCGAAGGGTACAATGAGCAGTTCTTC. Translating gives CGTSEGYNEQFF.

The rearrangement joins TRBV29-1 to TRBJ1-3, with 9 bases matching TRBD1. Germline loops: CDR1 SQVTM, CDR2 ANQGSEA. CDR3 length: 13 residues. Losses at the gene ends were 5 bases for V and 2 bases for J; bases not matched to a gene: 1. The CDR3 nucleotides are TGCAGCGTTAGGGACAGGGCTGGAAACACCATATATTTT. Its protein is CSVRDRAGNTIYF.

V and J are TRBV5-1 and TRBJ2-7, with D possibly matching TRBD2 (5 bases). The germline gives CDR1 SGHRS, CDR2 YFSETQ. The CDR3 has 14 amino acids. V shed 2 bases and J shed 0 bases, with 9 bases lying between them. The DNA for the CDR3 is TGCGCCAGCAGCTTTCGGACTGTCTCCTACGAGCAGTACTTC. It yields the protein CASSFRTVSYEQYF.

This clone was seen a few times. The rearrangement joins TRBV6-1 to TRBJ2-5; possibly TRBD1 for D (7 bases). Germline V gene lookup returns CDR1 MNHNS and CDR2 SASEGT. Deletions cut 0 bases from V and 14 bases from J, with 25 bases between. CDR3 length: 16 amino acids. The CDR3 bases are TGTGCCAGCAGTGAAGCCACCTCACGGACGGACAGGAGGGTATACTTC. It translates to CASSEATSRTDRRVYF.

This chain joins TRBV5-1 and TRBJ2-3; TRBD2 agrees at 8 bases. This CDR3 region has 14 residues. J lost 6 bases, V lost 4 bases, and 7 bases had no gene match. CDR1 and CDR2 from the germline V gene are SGHRS and YFSETQ. CDR3 residues: CASSPGLAGDTQYF. CDR3 sequence (DNA): TGCGCCAGCAGCCCGGGGTTAGCGGGGGATACGCAGTATTTT.

This sequence joins TRBV7-9 and TRBJ2-7, with D maybe TRBD1 (5 bases). V lost 6 bases and J 5 bases, leaving 8 bases between the germline ends. CDR1 and CDR2 (germline): SEHNR, FQNEAQ (reference sequence). There are 11 residues in the CDR3. The CDR3 DNA follows: TGTGCCAGCAGTTGGGGCGACGAGCAGTACTTC. Translated, it gives CASSWGDEQYF.

A single count supports this clone. The V call is TRBV28, the J call TRBJ2-1, with 14 bases that match TRBD2. The CDR3 sequence is 18 residues long. Germline V gene lookup returns CDR1 MDHEN and CDR2 SYDVKM. The ends lost 6 bases at V and 1 base at J; junction bases unmatched: 8. The CDR3 here is CASRGLAGVSRSYNEQFF. For the CDR3, the DNA is TGTGCCAGCAGGGGACTAGCGGGAGTCTCTAGGTCCTACAATGAGCAGTTCTTC.

The rearrangement uses TRBV6-5 and TRBJ2-1; D ambiguous. Between the trimmed V and J ends, which lost 0 bases and 6 bases, there was a span of 9 bases. Germline V lookup: CDR1 MNHEY, CDR2 SVGAGI. The CDR3 is 14 residues long. The CDR3 protein is CASSYSAELNEQFF. The DNA of the CDR3 is TGTGCCAGCAGTTACTCGGCGGAGCTCAATGAGCAGTTCTTC.

Points on this clone: Other DNA sequences in this specimen translate into the identical CDR3. The genes are TRBV6-5 and TRBJ1-2, with D perhaps TRBD1 (5 bases). V lost 5 bases to trimming and J lost 5 bases, with 9 bases between them. Germline loops: CDR1 MNHEY, CDR2 SVGAGI. This CDR3 has 12 residues. The chain's CDR3 is CASSPRGYGYTF. CDR3 sequence (DNA): TGTGCCAGCAGTCCAAGGGGTTATGGCTACACCTTC.

The chain combines TRBV4-1 with TRBJ1-5; maybe TRBD1 (5 bases). The CDR3 is made up of 17 amino acids. Deletions cut 4 bases from V and 4 bases from J, with 20 bases between. Germline CDR1 MGHRA, CDR2 YSYEKL. The CDR3 bases are TGCGCCAGCAGCCTGGCTATCGGGGGGACCCTGAATCAGCCCCAGCATTTT. Protein: CASSLAIGGTLNQPQHF.

This chain joins TRBV7-8 and TRBJ2-3; D remains unclear. CDR1 SGHVS and CDR2 FQNEAQ come from the germline V gene. This CDR3 contains 14 residues. Trimming shortened V by 3 bases and J by 0 bases, and 7 bases separated the two germline ends. The CDR3 region is CASSLGLSTDTQYF. The CDR3, as DNA: TGTGCCAGCAGCTTGGGCCTAAGCACAGATACGCAGTATTTT.

V usage is TRBV4-1 and J usage is TRBJ1-2, with D unclear. V was clipped by 4 bases and J by 2 bases, with 11 bases between them. Germline V lookup: CDR1 MGHRA, CDR2 YSYEKL. CDR3 size: 14 residues. In DNA, the CDR3 is TGCGCCAGCAGCCCTAACTTTGCCAACTATGGCTACACCTTC. This encodes CASSPNFANYGYTF.

In this sample, this clone turned up a few times. Other nucleotide sequences from this sample produce the same CDR3. This chain uses TRBV10-2 with TRBJ2-7; TRBD1 aligns across 7 bases. Per the germline V gene, CDR1 is WSHSY and CDR2 is SAAADI. The CDR3 is made up of 13 amino acids. J lost 2 bases, V lost 5 bases, and 3 bases had no gene match. The CDR3 loop is CASSRDSTYEQYF. In DNA, the CDR3 is TGCGCCAGCAGTAGGGACAGTACCTACGAGCAGTACTTC.

This rearrangement joins TRBV30 to TRBJ2-2; D is uncertain. With 3 bases removed from V and 8 bases from J, the gap between germline ends came to 16 bases. CDR3 length equals 14 residues. Per germline, CDR1 GTSNPN and CDR2 SVGIG (reference sequence). CDR3 loop: CAWRTAAGLGELFF. The CDR3 DNA reads as TGTGCCTGGAGAACCGCCGCCGGTCTGGGGGAGCTGTTTTTT.

This chain joins TRBV7-2 and TRBJ1-4, with a tentative D call TRBD1 (6 bases). The CDR3 is 16 amino acids. CDR1 is SGHTA, CDR2 FQGNSA, per germline. V lost 1 base to trimming and J lost 8 bases, with 17 bases between them. The CDR3 sequence: CASSLGKQGFSEKLFF. CDR3 nucleotide sequence: TGTGCCAGCAGCTTAGGTAAACAGGGTTTCAGCGAAAAACTGTTTTTT. Full variable domain (rest looked up from reference TRBV7-2 and TRBJ1-4): GAGVSQSPSNKVTEKGKDVELRCDPISGHTALYWYRQSLGQGLEFLIYFQGNSAPDKSGLPSDRFSAERTGGSVSTLTIQRTQQEDSAVYLCASSLGKQGFSEKLFFGSGTQLSVL.

The chain employs TRBV9 and TRBJ2-3; 9 bases fit TRBD2. CDR3 length equals 15 residues. V was pared by 4 bases and J by 9 bases, with 12 bases of the junction left unmatched. Germline V gives CDR1 SGDLS, CDR2 YYNGEE. The CDR3 loop is CASSSGLAHSRTQYF. CDR3 bases: TGTGCCAGCAGCTCAGGACTAGCGCACTCACGGACGCAGTATTTT.

The chain is built from TRBV19 and TRBJ2-1; TRBD2 matches at 12 bases. J was trimmed by 7 bases and V by 7 bases; bases with no gene match: 14. There are 17 residues in the CDR3. Germline V gene lookup returns CDR1 LNHDA and CDR2 SQIVND (reference sequence). In nucleotides, the CDR3 is TGTGCCAGTACCTCCCTCAGAGGACTAGCGGGGAGGAATGAGCAGTTCTTC. Translating it yields CASTSLRGLAGRNEQFF.

This clone came up once. The genes are TRBV15 and TRBJ1-5; D is possibly TRBD1 (6 bases). The CDR3 extends over 16 amino acids. Per germline, CDR1 LNHNV and CDR2 YYDKDF (reference sequence). Deletions cut 9 bases from V and 3 bases from J, with 21 bases between. The CDR3 coding sequence is TGTGCCACGGGGCGCGGGGGCCAAGAATTCAATCAGCCCCAGCATTTT. This sequence encodes CATGRGGQEFNQPQHF.

Regarding this clone: The junction shows a germline mismatch at one end, possibly a read error. Additional DNA sequences in this sample encode the identical CDR3. The rearrangement links TRBV30 to TRBJ1-1; 7 bases line up with TRBD1. CDR1 and CDR2 from the germline V gene are GTSNPN and SVGIG (reference sequence). The CDR3 has 12 residues. The CDR3 region has the DNA TGTGCCCGAACACAGGGGAACACCGAAGCTTTCTTT. It yields the protein CARTQGNTEAFF.